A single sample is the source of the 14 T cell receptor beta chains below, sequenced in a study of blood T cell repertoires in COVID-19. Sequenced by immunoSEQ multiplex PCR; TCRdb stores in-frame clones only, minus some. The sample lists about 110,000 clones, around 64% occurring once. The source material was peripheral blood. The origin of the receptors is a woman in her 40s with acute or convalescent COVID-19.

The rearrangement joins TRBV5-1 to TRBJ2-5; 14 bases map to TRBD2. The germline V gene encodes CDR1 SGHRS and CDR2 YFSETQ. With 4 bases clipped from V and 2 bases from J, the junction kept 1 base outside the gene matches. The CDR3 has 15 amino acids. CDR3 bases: TGCGCCAGCAGCCGGACTAGCGGGGGGCAAGAGACCCAGTACTTC. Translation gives CASSRTSGGQETQYF. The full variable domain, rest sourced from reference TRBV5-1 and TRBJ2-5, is KAGVTQTPRYLIKTRGQQVTLSCSPISGHRSVSWYQQTPGQGLQFLFEYFSETQRNKGNFPGRFSGRQFSNSRSEMNVSTLELGDSALYLCASSRTSGGQETQYFGPGTRLLVL.

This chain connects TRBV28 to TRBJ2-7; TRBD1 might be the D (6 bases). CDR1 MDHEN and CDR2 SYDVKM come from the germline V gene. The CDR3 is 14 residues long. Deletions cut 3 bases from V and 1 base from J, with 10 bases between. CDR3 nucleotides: TGTGCCAGCAGTTTCCAGGGACATTCCTACGAGCAGTACTTC. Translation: CASSFQGHSYEQYF.

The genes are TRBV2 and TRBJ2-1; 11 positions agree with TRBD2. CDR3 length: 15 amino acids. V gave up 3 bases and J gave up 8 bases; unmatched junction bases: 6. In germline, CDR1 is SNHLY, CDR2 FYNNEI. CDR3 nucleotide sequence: TGTGCCAGCAGTGATGGTCTAGCGGGGGGCTATGAGCAGTTCTTC. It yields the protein CASSDGLAGGYEQFF.

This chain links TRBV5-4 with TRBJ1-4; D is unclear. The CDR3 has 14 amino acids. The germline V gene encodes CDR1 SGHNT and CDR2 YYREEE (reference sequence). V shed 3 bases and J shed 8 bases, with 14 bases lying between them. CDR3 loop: CASSSQVEEEKLFF. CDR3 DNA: TGTGCCAGCAGCTCGCAGGTCGAAGAAGAAAAACTGTTTTTT.

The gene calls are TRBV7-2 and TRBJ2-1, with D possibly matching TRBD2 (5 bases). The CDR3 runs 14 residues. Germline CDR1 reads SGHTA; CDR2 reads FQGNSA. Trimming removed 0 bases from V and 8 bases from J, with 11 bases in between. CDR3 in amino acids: CASSLAPGTYEQFF. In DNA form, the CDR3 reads TGTGCCAGCAGCTTAGCCCCGGGAACATATGAGCAGTTCTTC.

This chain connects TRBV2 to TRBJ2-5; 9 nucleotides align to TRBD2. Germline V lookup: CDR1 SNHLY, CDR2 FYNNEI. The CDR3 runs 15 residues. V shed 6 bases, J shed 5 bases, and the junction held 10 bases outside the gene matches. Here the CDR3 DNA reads TGTGCCAGCAGGAAGGGTGCGGGGGGGCTTGAGACCCAGTACTTC. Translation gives CASRKGAGGLETQYF.

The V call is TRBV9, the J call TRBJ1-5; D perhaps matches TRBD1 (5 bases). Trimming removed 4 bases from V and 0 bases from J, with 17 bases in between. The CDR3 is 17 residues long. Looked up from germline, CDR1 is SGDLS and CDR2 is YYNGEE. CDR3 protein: CASSPGGGSYSNQPQHF. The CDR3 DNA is TGTGCCAGCAGCCCAGGCGGGGGTTCTTATAGCAATCAGCCCCAGCATTTT.

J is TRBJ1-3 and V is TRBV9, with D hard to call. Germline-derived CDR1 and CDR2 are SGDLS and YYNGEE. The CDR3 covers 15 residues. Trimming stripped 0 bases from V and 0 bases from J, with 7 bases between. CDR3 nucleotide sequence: TGTGCCAGCAGCGTAGGGCTCGACTCTGGAAACACCATATATTTT. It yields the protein CASSVGLDSGNTIYF. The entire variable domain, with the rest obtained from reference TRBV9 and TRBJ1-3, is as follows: DSGVTQTPKHLITATGQRVTLRCSPRSGDLSVYWYQQSLDQGLQFLIQYYNGEERAKGNILERFSAQQFPDLHSELNLSSLELGDSALYFCASSVGLDSGNTIYFGEGSWLTVV.

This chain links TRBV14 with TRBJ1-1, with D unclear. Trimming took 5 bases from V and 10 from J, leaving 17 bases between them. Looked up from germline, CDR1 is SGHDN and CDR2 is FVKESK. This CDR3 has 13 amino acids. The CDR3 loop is CASSSDLEGAAFF. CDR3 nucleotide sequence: TGTGCCAGCAGCTCAGACCTGGAGGGTGCAGCTTTCTTT.

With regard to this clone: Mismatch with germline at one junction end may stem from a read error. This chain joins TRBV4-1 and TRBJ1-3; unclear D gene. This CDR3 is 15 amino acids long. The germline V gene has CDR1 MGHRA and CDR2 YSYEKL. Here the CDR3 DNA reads TGCGCCGGCAGCCCGGGAGTGAGCTCTGGAAACACCATATATTTT. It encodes CAGSPGVSSGNTIYF.

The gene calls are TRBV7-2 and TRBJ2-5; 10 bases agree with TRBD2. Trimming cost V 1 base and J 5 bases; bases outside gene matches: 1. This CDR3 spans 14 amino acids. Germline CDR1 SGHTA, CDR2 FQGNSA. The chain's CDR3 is CASSLVLAGETQYF. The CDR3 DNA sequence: TGTGCCAGCAGCTTAGTACTAGCGGGGGAGACCCAGTACTTC.

The chain's CDR3 is CASSLGTTHNEQFF. For the CDR3, the DNA is TGTGCCAGCAGCTTAGGGACTACCCACAATGAGCAGTTCTTC. V and J are TRBV27 and TRBJ2-1; 7 bases align to TRBD2. V gave up 6 bases and J gave up 5 bases; unmatched junction bases: 7. Germline V gene sequence: CDR1 MNHEY, CDR2 SMNVEV (reference sequence). The CDR3 spans 14 residues.

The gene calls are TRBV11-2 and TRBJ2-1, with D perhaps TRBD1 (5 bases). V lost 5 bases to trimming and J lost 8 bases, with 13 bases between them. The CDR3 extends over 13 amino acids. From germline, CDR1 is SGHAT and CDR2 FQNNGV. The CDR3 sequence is CASSVGPRDEQFF. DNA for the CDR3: TGTGCCAGCAGCGTGGGGCCAAGGGATGAGCAGTTCTTC.

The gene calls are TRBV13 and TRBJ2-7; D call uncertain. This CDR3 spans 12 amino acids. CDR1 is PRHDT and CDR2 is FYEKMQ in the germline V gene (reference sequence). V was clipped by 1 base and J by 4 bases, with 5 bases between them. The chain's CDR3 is CASSLEQYEQYF. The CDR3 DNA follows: TGTGCCAGCAGCTTAGAACAATACGAGCAGTACTTC.